A single sample gave rise to the 22 T cell receptor beta chains below, sequenced in a study of blood T cell repertoires in COVID-19. The table came from immunoSEQ multiplex PCR; TCRdb's copy has only in-frame clones and leaves some out. The table has hundreds of thousands of clones, approximately 90% seen once. Sequencing was carried out using PBMCs or T cells enriched from blood (not recorded which). All receptors derive from a woman between 18 and 30 years old who had been exposed to COVID-19.

V is TRBV27 and J is TRBJ2-3, with 10 bases matching TRBD2. Germline V gives CDR1 MNHEY, CDR2 SMNVEV (reference sequence). This CDR3 comprises 19 residues. V shed 7 bases and J 2 bases; nucleotides not matched to a gene: 18. Here the CDR3 DNA reads TGTGCCAGCACCAAATCGGGACCGCCGGGACTAGCGTACACAGATACGCAGTATTTT. This gives the protein CASTKSGPPGLAYTDTQYF.

The chain is built from TRBV29-1 and TRBJ1-1, with a possible D match to TRBD1 (6 bases). Per germline, CDR1 SQVTM and CDR2 ANQGSEA. The CDR3 covers 17 residues. V shed 0 bases and J shed 4 bases, with 21 bases lying between them. CDR3 DNA sequence: TGCAGCGTTGAAGAGCGGGCGGGAGGGGGACTATCCACTGAAGCTTTCTTT. Translating gives CSVEERAGGGLSTEAFF.

Concerning this clone: The sample contains more than one DNA sequence encoding this CDR3. This rearrangement joins TRBV28 to TRBJ2-7; TRBD1 matches 10 bases. The germline V gene has CDR1 MDHEN and CDR2 SYDVKM. Trimming cost V 4 bases and J 5 bases; bases outside gene matches: 5. The CDR3 is made up of 14 amino acids. The CDR3 DNA is TGTGCCAGCAGTTCCTGGACAGGGGGGAACGAGCAGTACTTC. This gives the protein CASSSWTGGNEQYF. The full variable domain, in which reference TRBV28 and TRBJ2-7 provide the parts outside the CDR3, is DVKVTQSSRYLVKRTGEKVFLECVQDMDHENMFWYRQDPGLGLRLIYFSYDVKMKEKGDIPEGYSVSREKKERFSLILESASTNQTSMYLCASSSWTGGNEQYFGPGTRLTVT.

The J gene is TRBJ2-1, the V gene TRBV4-3; weak D call: TRBD1 (6 bases). Germline V gives CDR1 LGHNA, CDR2 YSLEER. This CDR3 is built from 12 residues. V gave up 2 bases and J gave up 9 bases, with 8 bases separating them. This CDR3 is CASSQIQGEQFF. CDR3 in DNA: TGCGCCAGCAGCCAAATACAGGGTGAGCAGTTCTTC.

The chain couples TRBV2 to TRBJ2-1, with D perhaps TRBD2 (6 bases). The germline V gene encodes CDR1 SNHLY and CDR2 FYNNEI. Trimming pared 4 bases from V and 7 bases from J, leaving 14 bases between. There are 14 residues in the CDR3. CDR3 sequence reads: CASSAPGSANEQFF. The CDR3 bases are TGTGCCAGCAGTGCTCCCGGGAGTGCAAATGAGCAGTTCTTC.

The chain links TRBV11-1 to TRBJ2-5; TRBD2 matches at 11 bases. Germline loops: CDR1 SGHAT, CDR2 FQDESV (reference sequence). The CDR3 covers 15 residues. V trimming: 5 bases; J trimming: 1 base; junction bases outside the gene matches: 3. The CDR3 loop is CASSALAGGQETQYF. The DNA of the CDR3 is TGTGCCAGCAGCGCTCTAGCGGGGGGCCAAGAGACCCAGTACTTC.

The chain combines TRBV5-4 with TRBJ2-7; 7 nucleotides line up with TRBD1. Germline values: CDR1 SGHNT, CDR2 YYREEE (reference sequence). The CDR3 runs to 15 residues. Germline trimming cut 4 bases from V and 0 bases from J; bases unmatched to any gene: 7. In DNA, the CDR3 is TGTGCCAGCAGCGAGGGACAGACGACCTCCTACGAGCAGTACTTC. Amino acid sequence: CASSEGQTTSYEQYF.

The chain employs TRBV19 and TRBJ2-7; tentatively, D is TRBD1 (5 bases). CDR3 length: 14 residues. V lost 6 bases to trimming and J lost 4 bases, with 16 bases between them. CDR1 is LNHDA, CDR2 SQIVND, per germline (reference sequence). The CDR3 spells CASSPGGAIYEQYF. DNA of the CDR3: TGTGCCAGTAGCCCGGGTGGGGCGATTTACGAGCAGTACTTC.

V gene TRBV28 combines with J gene TRBJ1-5, with 8 bases that match TRBD1. The germline V gene encodes CDR1 MDHEN and CDR2 SYDVKM. Trimming cost V 5 bases and J 9 bases; bases outside gene matches: 9. The CDR3 has 14 amino acids. The CDR3 loop is CASSIPQGAGPQHF. The CDR3 bases are TGTGCCAGCAGTATACCTCAGGGGGCAGGGCCCCAGCATTTT.

The rearrangement links TRBV27 to TRBJ2-2; 7 bases are a match to TRBD1. This CDR3 has 15 residues. Trimming cost V 5 bases and J 5 bases; bases outside gene matches: 8. Germline V gene sequence: CDR1 MNHEY, CDR2 SMNVEV (reference sequence). The CDR3 nucleotides are TGTGCCAGCAGTCCCTGGACAGGTTTGACCGGGGAGCTGTTTTTT. This translates into CASSPWTGLTGELFF.

V gene TRBV7-9 combines with J gene TRBJ1-2, with 8 bases aligning to TRBD1. The CDR3 spans 13 residues. Germline V gene lookup returns CDR1 SEHNR and CDR2 FQNEAQ (reference sequence). Germline trimming cut 5 bases from V and 7 bases from J; bases unmatched to any gene: 6. For the CDR3, the DNA is TGTGCCAGCAGCGGGCAGGGGGCTGGTGGCTACACCTTC. This encodes CASSGQGAGGYTF. The full variable domain, its missing parts supplied by reference TRBV7-9 and TRBJ1-2, is DTGVSQNPRHKITKRGQNVTFRCDPISEHNRLYWYRQTLGQGPEFLTYFQNEAQLEKSRLLSDRFSAERPKGSFSTLEIQRTEQGDSAMYLCASSGQGAGGYTFGSGTRLTVV.

J is TRBJ1-1 and V is TRBV5-1; tentative D call: TRBD1 (6 bases). The V and J ends lost 0 bases and 5 bases respectively, with 11 bases between them. There are 14 residues in the CDR3. CDR1 and CDR2 from the germline V gene are SGHRS and YFSETQ. The CDR3 here is CASSLGLQGTEAFF. The CDR3 DNA sequence: TGCGCCAGCAGCTTGGGGCTACAGGGAACTGAAGCTTTCTTT.

CDR3 residues: CASSLADRGLYGYTF. The CDR3 DNA follows: TGTGCCAGCAGCTTGGCGGACAGGGGGCTCTATGGCTACACCTTC. The chain is built from TRBV5-6 and TRBJ1-2; TRBD1 agrees at 11 bases. There are 15 residues in the CDR3. V lost 0 bases, J lost 4 bases, and 2 bases stayed unmatched. Germline V gene data show CDR1 as SGHDT and CDR2 as YYEEEE.

The CDR3 spells CASSLVPGLNTEAFF. CDR3 sequence (DNA): TGTGCCAGCAGCTTGGTCCCGGGGTTGAACACTGAAGCTTTCTTT. The chain links TRBV5-5 to TRBJ1-1; the D is unclear. CDR3 length: 15 residues. Germline V lookup: CDR1 SGHKS, CDR2 YYEKEE (reference sequence). V was trimmed by 0 bases and J by 0 bases, leaving 9 bases between them.

V usage is TRBV28 and J usage is TRBJ2-7; 7 bases map to TRBD2. The CDR3 spans 14 residues. Losses at the gene ends were 7 bases for V and 3 bases for J; bases not matched to a gene: 9. Germline V gives CDR1 MDHEN, CDR2 SYDVKM. The CDR3: CASIPGGSFYEQYF. As DNA, the CDR3 is TGTGCCAGCATTCCCGGCGGGAGTTTCTACGAGCAGTACTTC.

The chain couples TRBV30 to TRBJ1-6; D remains ambiguous. Trimming removed 1 base from V and 4 bases from J, with 8 bases in between. The CDR3 spans 14 residues. Germline loops: CDR1 GTSNPN, CDR2 SVGIG (reference sequence). The CDR3 reads CAWSGEGYNSPLHF. In nucleotides, the CDR3 is TGTGCCTGGAGTGGAGAGGGATATAATTCACCCCTCCACTTT.

The chain links TRBV28 to TRBJ1-1; D possibly corresponds to TRBD1 (5 bases). The CDR3 covers 14 residues. V dropped 2 bases and J dropped 4 bases, with 11 bases sitting between them. Germline lookup yields CDR1 MDHEN and CDR2 SYDVKM. CDR3 DNA sequence: TGTGCCAGCAGTTTAACCGGGGGGGGCACTGAAGCTTTCTTT. Translation gives CASSLTGGGTEAFF.

J is TRBJ2-5 and V is TRBV7-8; 9 bases line up with TRBD2. This CDR3 has 15 amino acids. Trimming at V came to 5 bases and at J to 5 bases, leaving 9 bases not matched to a gene. Germline loops: CDR1 SGHVS, CDR2 FQNEAQ. The CDR3 DNA reads as TGTGCCAGCAGCCCTTGGCGGGAGGGCGGGGAGACCCAGTACTTC. This sequence encodes CASSPWREGGETQYF. The full variable domain, its missing parts supplied by reference TRBV7-8 and TRBJ2-5, is GAGVSQSPRYKVAKRGQDVALRCDPISGHVSLFWYQQALGQGPEFLTYFQNEAQLDKSGLPSDRFFAERPEGSVSTLKIQRTQQEDSAVYLCASSPWREGGETQYFGPGTRLLVL.

CDR3: CASSPRTSGATPYEQYF. CDR3 in DNA: TGTGCCAGCAGTCCCCGGACTAGCGGGGCTACTCCCTACGAGCAGTACTTC. The chain has TRBV28 and TRBJ2-7, with 12 nucleotides matching TRBD2. Per the germline V gene, CDR1 is MDHEN and CDR2 is SYDVKM. After removal of 5 bases from V and 2 bases from J, the junction contained 10 bases not matched to a gene. The CDR3 is 17 amino acids. The full variable domain, in which reference TRBV28 and TRBJ2-7 provide the parts outside the CDR3, is DVKVTQSSRYLVKRTGEKVFLECVQDMDHENMFWYRQDPGLGLRLIYFSYDVKMKEKGDIPEGYSVSREKKERFSLILESASTNQTSMYLCASSPRTSGATPYEQYFGPGTRLTVT.

CDR3 DNA sequence: TGTGCCAGCAGCCCCCCAGGTAGTAACTACGAGCAGTACTTC. As protein: CASSPPGSNYEQYF. This sequence joins TRBV28 and TRBJ2-7, with unresolved D. Trimming took 6 bases from V and 3 from J, leaving 15 bases between them. The germline CDR1 and CDR2 sequences are MDHEN and SYDVKM. The CDR3 has 14 amino acids.

The gene calls are TRBV6-4 and TRBJ2-3; TRBD2 is a possible D gene (5 bases). The germline gives CDR1 MRHNA, CDR2 SNTAGT. Deletions cut 0 bases from V and 2 bases from J, with 9 bases between. The CDR3 sequence is 15 residues long. CDR3 sequence reads: CASSDSDGITDTQYF. The CDR3 DNA is TGTGCCAGCAGTGACTCGGACGGGATCACAGATACGCAGTATTTT.

This clone was detected only once. The CDR3 DNA reads TGCGCCAGCAGCTTGGGGACTAGCGGGATCGATGAGCAGTTCTTC. Its protein is CASSLGTSGIDEQFF. V is TRBV5-1 and J is TRBJ2-1; TRBD2 aligns across 12 bases. With V trimmed by 0 bases and J by 8 bases, 3 bases remained unmatched. CDR1 is SGHRS and CDR2 is YFSETQ in the germline V gene. The CDR3 is made up of 15 amino acids.